Listed here are 18 T cell receptor beta chains from one sample, sequenced in a study of vaccination and CD4 T cells after COVID-19. The treatment: roughly 10-day PBMC culture with coronavirus spike peptide pools or control peptides (ViraFEST assay). These receptors have no known antigen. The Oncomine TCR Beta short-read assay was applied to DNA of cultured CD4+ T cells. TCRdb re-analysed the PCR reads in MiXCR, keeping a single row per CDR3 protein. Here the sample spans about 8,800 distinct CDR3 sequences, approximately 59% being singletons. Sequenced here: cultured CD4+ T cells from blood, sampled after SARS-CoV-2 vaccination. The receptors derive from a human donor with COVID-19.

CDR3 nucleotides: TGTGCCAGCAGTAGTCCAGGGGGCACCGGGGGGTATGGCTACACCTTC. Its protein product is CASSSPGGTGGYGYTF. The chain uses TRBV12-3 or TRBV12-4 and TRBJ1-2; 8 bases align to TRBD1. V dropped 5 bases and J dropped 5; count of bases not matched to a gene: 13. The CDR3 extends over 16 amino acids.

In this sample, this clonotype turned up once. The chain employs TRBV27 and TRBJ2-1; D is ambiguous. V lost 5 bases to trimming and J lost 4 bases, with 18 bases between them. Germline V gene sequence: CDR1 MNHEY, CDR2 SMNVEV (reference sequence). CDR3 length: 16 residues. The CDR3 protein is CASSRIPARPYNEQFF. In nucleotides, the CDR3 is TGTGCCAGCAGTCGGATTCCGGCACGACCTTACAATGAGCAGTTCTTC.

This clonotype was counted only a few times. The chain is built from TRBV7-8 and TRBJ1-2; no clear D gene. The germline V and J ends were trimmed by 3 bases and 4 bases, with 12 bases remaining between them. Germline CDR1 and CDR2: SGHVS and FQNEAQ. The CDR3 is 14 residues long. The CDR3 nucleotides are TGTGCCAGCAGCTTGAGGTCCAGAAGCTATGGCTACACCTTC. This encodes CASSLRSRSYGYTF.

V and J are TRBV7-2 and TRBJ1-4; D remains unclear. V shed 3 bases and J shed 9 bases, with 14 bases lying between them. CDR1 is SGHTA and CDR2 is FQGNSA in the germline V gene. The CDR3 runs 14 residues. In DNA, the CDR3 is TGTGCCAGCAGCTTGATCCTCACGGGCCAAAAACTGTTTTTT. This gives the protein CASSLILTGQKLFF.

This clonotype was observed a handful of times. V and J are TRBV7-6 and TRBJ2-3; D is perhaps TRBD1 (6 bases). V lost 5 bases, J lost 0 bases, and 12 bases lay in between. Germline loops: CDR1 SGHVS, CDR2 FNYEAQ. The CDR3 loop spans 15 amino acids. CDR3 coding DNA: TGTGCCAGCAGCCTACAGGGTTCCAGCACAGATACGCAGTATTTT. It yields the protein CASSLQGSSTDTQYF. The full variable domain, its missing parts supplied by reference TRBV7-6 and TRBJ2-3, is GAGVSQSPRYKVTKRGQDVALRCDPISGHVSLYWYRQALGQGPEFLTYFNYEAQQDKSGLPNDRFSAERPEGSISTLTIQRTEQRDSAMYRCASSLQGSSTDTQYFGPGTRLTVL.

The rearrangement links TRBV7-2 to TRBJ2-4; D ambiguous. The germline V and J ends were trimmed by 3 bases and 0 bases, with 6 bases remaining between them. This CDR3 region has 14 residues. Germline V gene lookup returns CDR1 SGHTA and CDR2 FQGNSA. CDR3 sequence reads: CASSFRVAKNIQYF. CDR3 DNA sequence: TGTGCCAGCAGCTTCAGAGTAGCCAAAAACATTCAGTACTTC.

The genes are TRBV5-4 and TRBJ1-1; 7 nucleotides align to TRBD1. The V and J ends lost 0 bases and 4 bases, in that order; junction bases with no gene match: 9. The germline CDR1 and CDR2 sequences are SGHNT and YYREEE (reference sequence). The CDR3 length is 16 residues. CDR3 region: CASSLAGGRGFTEAFF. The CDR3 bases are TGTGCCAGCAGCTTGGCCGGAGGCAGGGGGTTCACTGAAGCTTTCTTT. The full variable domain, with the rest looked up from reference TRBV5-4 and TRBJ1-1, is ETGVTQSPTHLIKTRGQQVTLRCSSQSGHNTVSWYQQALGQGPQFIFQYYREEENGRGNFPPRFSGLQFPNYSSELNVNALELDDSALYLCASSLAGGRGFTEAFFGQGTRLTVV.

The chain has TRBV6-1 and TRBJ2-3; D may be TRBD2 (5 bases). CDR1 is MNHNS, CDR2 SASEGT, per germline. Trimming took off 5 bases at V and 3 bases at J, with 9 bases between the two ends. This CDR3 is 13 amino acids long. The CDR3 nucleotides read TGTGCCAGCAGTCTCCGGAGGACAGATACGCAGTATTTT. Its protein is CASSLRRTDTQYF.

This clonotype was counted between two and nine times. The chain recombines TRBV27 with TRBJ2-2, with D unclear. Germline V lookup: CDR1 MNHEY, CDR2 SMNVEV (reference sequence). Trimming pared 5 bases from V and 5 bases from J, leaving 12 bases between. The CDR3 runs to 14 residues. Written as DNA, the CDR3 is TGTGCCAGCAGTCCCTCGTCTTGGACCGGGGAGCTGTTTTTT. Its protein product is CASSPSSWTGELFF.

This chain connects TRBV7-9 to TRBJ2-6; D remains ambiguous. V lost 5 bases to trimming and J lost 0 bases, with 8 bases between them. CDR1 and CDR2 (germline): SEHNR, FQNEAQ (reference sequence). The CDR3 consists of 15 residues. CDR3 sequence reads: CASSPGTSGANVLTF. In nucleotides, the CDR3 is TGTGCCAGCAGCCCAGGTACCTCTGGGGCCAACGTCCTGACTTTC.

The count of this clonotype is one. This chain connects TRBV19 to TRBJ2-2, with 8 bases fitting TRBD1. Trimming took 6 bases from V and 0 from J; bases not matched to a gene: 3. The CDR3 has 15 residues. From germline, CDR1 is LNHDA and CDR2 SQIVND (reference sequence). The CDR3 DNA is TGTGCCAGTAGACTGGACAGGGCGAACACCGGGGAGCTGTTTTTT. Translated, it gives CASRLDRANTGELFF.

The chain is built from TRBV30 and TRBJ1-6; no definite D call. V lost 8 bases, J lost 0 bases, and 11 bases lay in between. Germline assignment: CDR1 GTSNPN and CDR2 SVGIG (reference sequence). The CDR3 consists of 14 residues. The CDR3 DNA follows: TGTGCCGAAACGGGGAGCTCCTATAATTCACCCCTCCACTTT. Its translation is CAETGSSYNSPLHF.

In this sample, this clonotype turned up a few times. The chain joins TRBV28 to TRBJ2-3; TRBD2 matches at 9 bases. CDR1 is MDHEN and CDR2 is SYDVKM in the germline V gene. CDR3 length: 16 residues. V was pared by 3 bases and J by 4 bases, with 8 bases of the junction left unmatched. The CDR3 region has the DNA TGTGCCAGCAGTTTCGCGGGGGGGCATGGTGCAGATACGCAGTATTTT. Residues: CASSFAGGHGADTQYF.

This clonotype was observed a handful of times. The chain's CDR3 is CARCGEETQYF. CDR3 bases: TGCGCCCGATGTGGGGAAGAGACCCAGTACTTC. The rearrangement uses TRBV10-1 and TRBJ2-5; D remains unclear. This CDR3 has 11 amino acids. Germline V gene lookup returns CDR1 WNHNN and CDR2 SYGVQD (reference sequence). Trimming pared 11 bases from V and 3 bases from J, leaving 10 bases between.

The J gene is TRBJ2-3, the V gene TRBV20-1; D may be TRBD2 (7 bases). The CDR3 spans 14 residues. Trimming took off 3 bases at V and 5 bases at J, with 15 bases between the two ends. In germline, CDR1 is DFQATT, CDR2 SNEGSKA (reference sequence). CDR3 sequence: CSARGGGLVDTQYF. The DNA for the CDR3 is TGCAGTGCTAGGGGGGGGGGCTTGGTAGATACGCAGTATTTT.

The chain combines TRBV6-5 with TRBJ2-5; 9 bases match TRBD2. Germline loops: CDR1 MNHEY, CDR2 SVGAGI. V trimming: 2 bases; J trimming: 5 bases; junction bases outside the gene matches: 9. The CDR3 has 16 amino acids. The CDR3 here is CASSYARGGLGETQYF. The CDR3 DNA sequence: TGTGCCAGCAGTTACGCGCGGGGGGGTCTGGGGGAGACCCAGTACTTC.

The J gene is TRBJ1-2, the V gene TRBV24-1, with a weak D call TRBD1 (6 bases). Germline V gives CDR1 KGHDR, CDR2 SFDVKD. CDR3 length equals 12 residues. V dropped 4 bases and J dropped 8 bases, with 10 bases sitting between them. This CDR3 is CATSDVRGGYTF. CDR3 nucleotide sequence: TGTGCCACCAGTGACGTGAGGGGGGGCTACACCTTC.

This clonotype was counted only a few times. The chain employs TRBV7-9 and TRBJ1-1; D is ambiguous. V was shortened by 1 base and J by 1 base, with 13 bases between the two germline ends. The germline gives CDR1 SEHNR, CDR2 FQNEAQ (reference sequence). The CDR3 loop spans 16 amino acids. CDR3 nucleotide sequence: TGTGCCAGCAGCTTAGTGGCAGAAGGAGGGAACACTGAAGCTTTCTTT. Translating gives CASSLVAEGGNTEAFF.